A single sample gave rise to the 23 T cell receptor beta chains below, sequenced in a study of identical twins. TCRdb reprocessed the 5' RACE reads with MiXCR, giving one entry per CDR3 protein. The data show some 210,000 distinct CDR3 sequences, 15% seen once. This sample also appeared in a second study, on T cells expressing NK-cell markers.

The sample was CD8+ T cells sorted from blood. These receptors all come from a woman between 18 and 29 years old in good health.

Only a few counts were recorded for this clonotype. The V and J genes are TRBV20-1 and TRBJ2-7; TRBD2 agrees at 8 bases. This CDR3 is 14 amino acids long. J was trimmed by 0 bases and V by 5 bases; bases with no gene match: 6. Germline V lookup: CDR1 DFQATT, CDR2 SNEGSKA (reference sequence). CDR3 region: CSARGGTSSYEQYF. The CDR3 region has the DNA TGCAGTGCTCGCGGGGGGACGAGCTCCTACGAGCAGTACTTC.

This clonotype was seen a few times. The chain recombines TRBV7-9 with TRBJ2-5; perhaps D is TRBD1 or TRBD2 (5 bases each). The CDR3 totals 14 residues. Trimming took off 5 bases at V and 4 bases at J, with 14 bases between the two ends. Germline values: CDR1 SEHNR, CDR2 FQNEAQ (reference sequence). CDR3 residues: CASSPRTGPETQYF. CDR3 sequence (DNA): TGTGCCAGCAGCCCCCGGACGGGGCCAGAGACCCAGTACTTC.

This clonotype showed up just a few times. The genes are TRBV27 and TRBJ1-1, with a tentative D call TRBD1 (6 bases). This CDR3 comprises 11 residues. With 6 bases removed from V and 11 bases from J, the gap between germline ends came to 13 bases. Germline-derived CDR1 and CDR2 are MNHEY and SMNVEV (reference sequence). CDR3 region: CASSYTGKAFF. In DNA form, the CDR3 reads TGTGCCAGCAGCTATACAGGGAAGGCTTTCTTT.

The rearrangement links TRBV27 to TRBJ2-1, with 10 bases aligning to TRBD2. Germline trimming cut 5 bases from V and 4 bases from J; bases unmatched to any gene: 11. Germline CDR1 and CDR2: MNHEY and SMNVEV (reference sequence). The CDR3 has 17 residues. The CDR3 protein is CASSPTNSGGLYNEQFF. In DNA, the CDR3 is TGTGCCAGCAGTCCTACCAATAGCGGGGGGCTGTACAATGAGCAGTTCTTC.

The chain employs TRBV7-2 and TRBJ2-2; 9 bases are shared with TRBD2. Per the germline V gene, CDR1 is SGHTA and CDR2 is FQGNSA. V was pared by 3 bases and J by 8 bases, with 7 bases of the junction left unmatched. The CDR3 spans 15 residues. CDR3 residues: CASSFTSGLGGELFF. CDR3 bases: TGTGCCAGCAGCTTCACTAGCGGGTTAGGAGGGGAGCTGTTTTTT.

This clonotype was counted between two and nine times. The J gene is TRBJ1-3, the V gene TRBV29-1; D unclear. The CDR3 runs to 11 residues. Deletions cut 3 bases from V and 3 bases from J, with 3 bases between. CDR1 is SQVTM and CDR2 is ANQGSEA in the germline V gene. CDR3 sequence: CSVEGGNTIYF. DNA for the CDR3: TGCAGCGTTGAGGGTGGAAACACCATATATTTT.

This clonotype occurred many times. The gene calls are TRBV12-3 or TRBV12-4 and TRBJ2-5, with TRBD1 matching 7 bases. This CDR3 is 13 amino acids long. The V segment lost 6 bases and the J segment 4 bases; nucleotides outside the gene matches: 5. The CDR3 bases are TGTGCCAGCAGCATGGCAGGGGGAGAGACCCAGTACTTC. It encodes CASSMAGGETQYF.

There are a few counts of this clonotype. The chain has TRBV4-1 and TRBJ2-7, with 9 nucleotides matching TRBD1. V was pared by 3 bases and J by 7 bases, with 10 bases of the junction left unmatched. Germline CDR1 MGHRA, CDR2 YSYEKL. The length of the CDR3 is 15 residues. In DNA, the CDR3 is TGCGCCAGCAGCCACCCGGGACAGGGCTTGGGTGAGCAGTACTTC. Translation: CASSHPGQGLGEQYF.

This rearrangement joins TRBV5-6 to TRBJ2-7; D is perhaps TRBD2 (5 bases). Germline values: CDR1 SGHDT, CDR2 YYEEEE. Trimming pared 4 bases from V and 3 bases from J, leaving 11 bases between. This CDR3 is 13 amino acids long. In DNA form, the CDR3 reads TGTGCCAGCAGCCCCATCGGGGTCTACGAGCAGTACTTC. Protein sequence: CASSPIGVYEQYF.

In its sample, this clonotype was seen a few times. The J gene is TRBJ1-1, the V gene TRBV29-1, with unresolved D. Trimming left V 1 base short and J 5 bases short, with 5 bases between. The germline gives CDR1 SQVTM, CDR2 ANQGSEA. There are 11 residues in the CDR3. The CDR3 DNA sequence: TGCAGCGTTGAAGGACGGACTGAAGCTTTCTTT. This gives the protein CSVEGRTEAFF.

CDR3 protein: CASSQDLRGTPSYEQYF. The CDR3 DNA follows: TGTGCCAGCAGCCAAGATCTCAGGGGGACGCCCTCCTACGAGCAGTACTTC. The chain carries TRBV4-2 and TRBJ2-7; 7 positions match TRBD1. Germline lookup yields CDR1 LGHNA and CDR2 YNFKEQ. V lost 0 bases, J lost 0 bases, and 8 bases stayed unmatched. This CDR3 spans 17 amino acids.

V and J are TRBV20-1 and TRBJ2-1, with 10 bases matching TRBD2. The CDR3 loop spans 15 amino acids. After removal of 6 bases from V and 8 bases from J, the junction contained 13 bases not matched to a gene. In germline, CDR1 is DFQATT, CDR2 SNEGSKA (reference sequence). The CDR3 is CSAPTEAGGIYEQFF. The CDR3 DNA sequence: TGCAGTGCCCCCACGGAAGCGGGAGGGATCTATGAGCAGTTCTTC.

This clonotype has more than one count but fewer than ten. The V and J genes are TRBV11-2 and TRBJ1-5; possible D gene TRBD1, 6 bases. CDR3 length equals 15 residues. CDR1 and CDR2 from the germline V gene are SGHAT and FQNNGV. Trimming pared 1 base from V and 6 bases from J, leaving 13 bases between. The chain's CDR3 is CASSLGRGGGQPQHF. CDR3 DNA: TGTGCCAGCAGCTTAGGCCGGGGAGGGGGTCAGCCCCAGCATTTT.

J is TRBJ2-7 and V is TRBV14; D remains ambiguous. Germline V lookup: CDR1 SGHDN, CDR2 FVKESK. This CDR3 contains 15 residues. Trimming stripped 0 bases from V and 3 bases from J, with 12 bases between. DNA of the CDR3: TGTGCCAGCAGCCAAGATGGGGTCAAGTACTACGAGCAGTACTTC. Translating it yields CASSQDGVKYYEQYF.

The table lists this clonotype with a few counts. The V gene is TRBV12-3 or TRBV12-4, the J gene TRBJ2-7, with 8 bases identical to TRBD2. The V segment lost 4 bases and the J segment 2 bases; nucleotides outside the gene matches: 10. The CDR3 covers 16 residues. Here the CDR3 DNA reads TGTGCCAGCAGTTCAGTGGGCGAGCGGGGGACCTACGAGCAGTACTTC. It yields the protein CASSSVGERGTYEQYF.

The chain carries TRBV4-2 and TRBJ1-2; D is undetermined. From germline, CDR1 is LGHNA and CDR2 YNFKEQ. The CDR3 runs 17 residues. Trimming left V 0 bases short and J 1 base short, with 15 bases between. The CDR3 here is CASSQEGGQPSNYGYTF. In DNA, the CDR3 is TGTGCCAGCAGCCAAGAGGGTGGCCAACCTAGTAACTATGGCTACACCTTC.

This clonotype turned up a few times. The rearrangement links TRBV27 to TRBJ2-7, with 7 positions matching TRBD1. Trimming cost V 6 bases and J 5 bases; bases outside gene matches: 4. The CDR3 consists of 12 residues. Germline V CDR1 and CDR2: MNHEY, SMNVEV (reference sequence). CDR3 residues: CASRLGGNEQYF. The CDR3 DNA reads TGTGCCAGCAGATTAGGGGGCAACGAGCAGTACTTC.

In DNA, the CDR3 is TGTGCCAGCAGTGTAAGGGACAGCTGGTGGGAGGGCTACGAGCAGTACTTC. Its protein product is CASSVRDSWWEGYEQYF. V is TRBV2 and J is TRBJ2-7, with D perhaps given as TRBD1 or TRBD2 (7 bases each). V was trimmed by 4 bases and J by 3 bases, leaving 22 bases between them. There are 17 residues in the CDR3. CDR1 and CDR2 from the germline V gene are SNHLY and FYNNEI.

The chain carries TRBV14 and TRBJ2-3, with a possible D match to TRBD2 (6 bases). The CDR3 contains 15 residues. V was trimmed by 1 base and J by 2 bases, leaving 10 bases between them. Germline V CDR1 and CDR2: SGHDN, FVKESK. The CDR3, as DNA: TGTGCCAGCAGCCAAGTCTCGGGAGCCACAGATACGCAGTATTTT. Translated, it gives CASSQVSGATDTQYF. Full variable domain (missing parts from reference TRBV14 and TRBJ2-3): EAGVTQFPSHSVIEKGQTVTLRCDPISGHDNLYWYRRVMGKEIKFLLHFVKESKQDESGMPNNRFLAERTGGTYSTLKVQPAELEDSGVYFCASSQVSGATDTQYFGPGTRLTVL.

The J gene is TRBJ2-1, the V gene TRBV4-1, with 8 bases fitting TRBD2. Germline CDR1 reads MGHRA; CDR2 reads YSYEKL. J was trimmed by 4 bases and V by 2 bases; bases with no gene match: 7. The CDR3 extends over 16 amino acids. The DNA for the CDR3 is TGCGCCAGCAGCCAACTCGCGGGGGGCTATTACAATGAGCAGTTCTTC. This sequence encodes CASSQLAGGYYNEQFF.

This clonotype showed up just a few times. The chain combines TRBV20-1 with TRBJ2-7; 9 bases match TRBD1. Unmatched junction bases numbered 5, after V lost 6 bases and J lost 5 bases. Germline V gene lookup returns CDR1 DFQATT and CDR2 SNEGSKA (reference sequence). This CDR3 comprises 12 residues. CDR3 sequence reads: CSANGQGNEQYF. The CDR3 DNA follows: TGCAGTGCGAACGGACAGGGGAACGAGCAGTACTTC.

The chain is built from TRBV7-9 and TRBJ2-7, with 7 bases identical to TRBD1. J lost 0 bases, V lost 5 bases, and 7 bases had no gene match. This CDR3 is built from 15 residues. Germline V CDR1 and CDR2: SEHNR, FQNEAQ (reference sequence). Here the CDR3 reads CASSNPGTVSYEQYF. The CDR3 DNA is TGTGCCAGCAGCAACCCCGGGACAGTCTCCTACGAGCAGTACTTC.

The J gene is TRBJ2-7, the V gene TRBV30; D is uncertain. This CDR3 is 13 amino acids long. Germline values: CDR1 GTSNPN, CDR2 SVGIG (reference sequence). The CDR3 protein is CAYKWGRSYEQYF. The CDR3 nucleotides read TGTGCTTATAAGTGGGGAAGATCCTACGAGCAGTACTTC.